This T cell receptor beta chain stems from a study of blood T cells in healthy people across ages. Germline V lookup: CDR1 SGHTA, CDR2 FQGNSA. CDR3 size: 13 residues. Primers used in a second PCR of about 7 to 12 cycles were a sample-barcoded 5' primer and a J-beta primer mix. The template-switch adaptor was a 5' adaptor with 12 random nucleotides. It tagged each cDNA molecule. MiXCR, applied by TCRdb to the 5' RACE reads, yields one record per CDR3 protein. The sample yields 1.2 million to 1.5 million distinct CDR3 sequences, roughly 45% seen once. The table lists this clonotype with many counts. The junction departs from the called germline gene at one end, perhaps through a read error. PBMCs numbering at least 7 million were isolated per sample.

The genes are TRBV7-2 and TRBJ1-2; the match to TRBD1 covers 7 bases. The receptor's source is a woman aged 18-29 years in good health. Sequenced sample: blood. The CDR3 is CASSQADRDGYTF. The CDR3 DNA reads TGCGCCAGCAGCCAAGCCGACAGGGACGGCTACACCTTC.